This entry describes one T cell receptor beta chain. The antigen remains unidentified. This CDR3 comprises 16 residues. The V segment lost 6 bases and the J segment 5 bases; nucleotides outside the gene matches: 10. The T cells that were sequenced for TCR beta were CD8+ and CD4+ cells from blood. This sample is drawn from a study of CD8 T cells in Susac syndrome. Findings and caveats of the study: The authors acknowledged that the study's TCR sequencing and HLA analysis involved relatively few individuals.

Random hexamers were used to reverse transcribe an amount of about 0.45 to 1 ug RNA. Amplification of the TCR beta CDR3 was carried out by immunoSEQ multiplex PCR, which spanned a total of 54 Vbeta and 13 Jbeta segments. TCRdb reprocessed the immunoSEQ multiplex PCR reads via MiXCR and lists one record per CDR3 protein. In the table there are over 350,000 distinct CDR3 sequences, more than 80% of which are singletons. The source material was CD8+ T cells from PBMCs. The chain couples TRBV12-3 or TRBV12-4 to TRBJ2-5, with TRBD2 identical over 12 bases. This sequence originates from a human donor with multiple sclerosis. CDR3 in amino acids: CASSQLLAGGWETQYF. The DNA of the CDR3 is TGTGCCAGCAGCCAACTACTAGCGGGGGGTTGGGAGACCCAGTACTTC.